This T cell receptor beta chain came from a study of cytomegalovirus exposure and HLA in healthy donors. V was shortened by 4 bases and J by 10 bases, with 17 bases between the two germline ends. Per germline, CDR1 MRHNA and CDR2 SNTAGT. This CDR3 has 15 residues. The study ran its PCR with 60 Vbeta and 13 Jbeta primers. Measured with immunoSEQ multiplex PCR; TCRdb has only the in-frame clones, and not every one. Counted here are 150,000 to 160,000 clones, approximately 81% occurring once; the ten biggest clones make up 2.3%. The gene calls are TRBV6-4 and TRBJ1-6; tentatively, D is TRBD1 (5 bases). The receptor's source is a woman aged 18-29 years in good health and CMV-seronegative. The sample consisted of PBMCs. CDR3 residues: CASSGGTGGGSPLHF. The CDR3 nucleotides are TGTGCCAGCAGTGGCGGGACTGGTGGTGGGTCACCCCTCCACTTT.